The 23 T cell receptor beta chains listed next were all sequenced from one sample in a study of cytomegalovirus exposure and HLA in healthy donors. PCR employed 60 Vbeta and 13 Jbeta primers. The protocol was immunoSEQ multiplex PCR, while the TCRdb copy is restricted to in-frame clones and leaves out a portion. The sample has some 150,000 clones, roughly 80% seen once. The specimen sequenced was PBMCs. These receptors were obtained from a woman aged 18-29 years in good health and CMV-seropositive.

This chain uses TRBV5-1 with TRBJ1-3; a possible D gene is TRBD1 (5 bases). The CDR3 is 17 amino acids. Germline CDR1 is SGHRS and CDR2 is YFSETQ. V was cut by 5 bases and J by 0 bases, with 18 bases left in between. CDR3 amino acids: CASSQWGSSLSGNTIYF. Here the CDR3 DNA reads TGCGCCAGCAGTCAGTGGGGCTCCAGCCTCTCTGGAAACACCATATATTTT. Full variable domain (outside the CDR3, taken from reference TRBV5-1 and TRBJ1-3): KAGVTQTPRYLIKTRGQQVTLSCSPISGHRSVSWYQQTPGQGLQFLFEYFSETQRNKGNFPGRFSGRQFSNSRSEMNVSTLELGDSALYLCASSQWGSSLSGNTIYFGEGSWLTVV.

J is TRBJ2-7 and V is TRBV6-5; possibly TRBD2 for D (5 bases). CDR3 size: 14 residues. V lost 5 bases and J lost 2, with 13 bases in between. Germline lookup yields CDR1 MNHEY and CDR2 SVGAGI. The CDR3 sequence: CASSLRGQAYEQYF. CDR3 nucleotide sequence: TGTGCCAGCAGTCTTCGGGGTCAAGCCTACGAGCAGTACTTC.

With respect to this clone: The junction departs from germline at one end; a sequencing error may be responsible. The V and J genes are TRBV28 and TRBJ1-2, with no clear D. CDR3 length: 18 amino acids. The V gene's germline CDR1 is MDHEN and CDR2 SYDVKM. The CDR3 DNA reads as TGTGCCAGCAGTCTTCTGATCGGATTTCCTCGTCCCAACTATGGTTACACCTTC. Its protein product is CASSLLIGFPRPNYGYTF.

This sequence joins TRBV27 and TRBJ2-3, with TRBD1 matching over 8 bases. Germline V CDR1 and CDR2: MNHEY, SMNVEV (reference sequence). The CDR3 sequence is 17 residues long. V lost 5 bases and J lost 6; bases outside the gene matches: 16. As DNA, the CDR3 is TGTGCCAGCAGTCCCTTGATCCCGGACAGGGTATCCGATACGCAGTATTTT. The encoded protein is CASSPLIPDRVSDTQYF.

The DNA of the CDR3 is TGCAGCGTTGCCAGCTCTGGGGCCAACGTCCTGACTTTC. Translation: CSVASSGANVLTF. The rearrangement uses TRBV29-1 and TRBJ2-6; D unresolved. The germline V gene encodes CDR1 SQVTM and CDR2 ANQGSEA. This CDR3 has 13 residues. The germline V and J ends were trimmed by 4 bases and 0 bases, with 4 bases remaining between them. Together with reference TRBV29-1 and TRBJ2-6, the CDR3 gives the full variable domain: SAVISQKPSRDICQRGTSLTIQCQVDSQVTMMFWYRQQPGQSLTLIATANQGSEATYESGFVIDKFPISRPNLTFSTLTVSNMSPEDSSIYLCSVASSGANVLTFGAGSRLTVL.

This sequence joins TRBV10-1 and TRBJ2-2; perhaps TRBD1 as D (6 bases). Between the trimmed V and J ends, which lost 6 bases and 3 bases, there was a span of 8 bases. Germline lookup yields CDR1 WNHNN and CDR2 SYGVQD (reference sequence). The CDR3 runs 13 residues. Here the CDR3 reads CASRDRYTGELFF. CDR3 coding DNA: TGCGCCAGCAGGGACAGATACACCGGGGAGCTGTTTTTT.

This chain uses TRBV7-9 with TRBJ1-2, with D unresolved. Germline-derived CDR1 and CDR2 are SEHNR and FQNEAQ (reference sequence). Trimming left V 1 base short and J 0 bases short, with 9 bases between. This CDR3 contains 15 residues. The DNA of the CDR3 is TGTGCCAGCAGCTTAGGCCGGGTAACTAACTATGGCTACACCTTC. Amino acid sequence: CASSLGRVTNYGYTF.

V usage is TRBV18 and J usage is TRBJ2-5; D remains ambiguous. CDR1 and CDR2 (germline): KGHSH, LQKENI. The length of the CDR3 is 10 residues. Trimming shortened V by 6 bases and J by 7 bases, and 6 bases separated the two germline ends. The CDR3 DNA sequence: TGTGCCAGCTCGCCGGGGACCCAGTACTTC. As protein: CASSPGTQYF.

This chain links TRBV4-2 with TRBJ1-5; unclear D gene. Deletions cut 4 bases from V and 5 bases from J, with 21 bases between. The CDR3 contains 17 residues. Germline CDR1 and CDR2: LGHNA and YNFKEQ. CDR3 residues: CASSPSSRGRVHQPQHF. DNA of the CDR3: TGTGCCAGCAGCCCATCCAGCCGGGGTCGAGTCCATCAGCCCCAGCATTTT.

CDR3 DNA: TGTGCCAGCAGTAGGGACAGGATGGGCACTGAAGCTTTCTTT. It specifies CASSRDRMGTEAFF. The chain recombines TRBV6-1 with TRBJ1-1; 8 bases are shared with TRBD1. The V segment lost 5 bases and the J segment 4 bases; nucleotides outside the gene matches: 6. The CDR3 covers 14 residues. Germline V gene lookup returns CDR1 MNHNS and CDR2 SASEGT.

This clone turned up a few times. The rearrangement links TRBV30 to TRBJ2-7; TRBD1 agrees at 7 bases. CDR1 is GTSNPN, CDR2 SVGIG, per germline (reference sequence). J gave up 3 bases and V 5 bases, and 10 bases lay outside the gene matches. This CDR3 is built from 14 residues. The CDR3 nucleotides read TGTGCCTGGGGCACAGGGGCATCTATCTACGAGCAGTACTTC. This codes for CAWGTGASIYEQYF.

The J gene is TRBJ1-5, the V gene TRBV2; no firm D call. Trimming removed 5 bases at V and 4 bases at J, with 9 bases between. The germline gives CDR1 SNHLY, CDR2 FYNNEI. This CDR3 has 13 residues. The CDR3 spells CASSRGGNQPQHF. The CDR3 DNA is TGTGCCAGCAGTCGGGGAGGGAATCAGCCCCAGCATTTT.

The chain carries TRBV6-9 and TRBJ1-1, with 8 bases that match TRBD1. Germline-derived CDR1 and CDR2 are MNHGY and SVAAGI. V shed 4 bases and J 0 bases; nucleotides not matched to a gene: 10. The CDR3 is 17 amino acids. This CDR3 reads CASSSFPRGQMNTEAFF. As DNA, the CDR3 is TGTGCCAGCAGTTCGTTCCCCAGGGGGCAGATGAACACTGAAGCTTTCTTT.

This clone was detected only once. V and J are TRBV7-6 and TRBJ2-3; 13 nucleotides agree with TRBD2. V trimming: 5 bases; J trimming: 0 bases; junction bases outside the gene matches: 8. CDR3 length equals 18 residues. In germline, CDR1 is SGHVS, CDR2 FNYEAQ. In DNA, the CDR3 is TGTGCCAGCAGCAGAAGACTAGCGGGGGGAGCTAGCACAGATACGCAGTATTTT. This encodes CASSRRLAGGASTDTQYF. The whole variable domain, filled in from reference TRBV7-6 and TRBJ2-3, reads GAGVSQSPRYKVTKRGQDVALRCDPISGHVSLYWYRQALGQGPEFLTYFNYEAQQDKSGLPNDRFSAERPEGSISTLTIQRTEQRDSAMYRCASSRRLAGGASTDTQYFGPGTRLTVL.

This chain joins TRBV7-9 and TRBJ2-7; unclear D gene. The CDR3 sequence is 16 residues long. V lost 0 bases, J lost 3 bases, and 15 bases lay in between. Per germline, CDR1 SEHNR and CDR2 FQNEAQ (reference sequence). The CDR3 bases are TGTGCCAGCAGCTTAGCGCTGGAACAGCTACTCTACGAGCAGTACTTC. This codes for CASSLALEQLLYEQYF.

The rearrangement uses TRBV4-3 and TRBJ2-1, with 8 bases matching TRBD2. Germline trimming cut 0 bases from V and 3 bases from J; bases unmatched to any gene: 10. Germline assignment: CDR1 LGHNA and CDR2 YSLEER. The CDR3 has 18 amino acids. The CDR3 DNA follows: TGCGCCAGCAGCCAAGATACCGCGGGGGGCGTATACTACAATGAGCAGTTCTTC. Amino acid sequence: CASSQDTAGGVYYNEQFF.

V usage is TRBV10-1 and J usage is TRBJ2-3; D might be TRBD1 (6 bases). The CDR3 is 16 amino acids. The V gene's germline CDR1 is WNHNN and CDR2 SYGVQD (reference sequence). Trimming pared 0 bases from V and 5 bases from J, leaving 15 bases between. Here the CDR3 reads CASSESIRGGEDTQYF. Written as DNA, the CDR3 is TGCGCCAGCAGTGAGTCGATTCGTGGGGGCGAAGATACGCAGTATTTT.

This chain uses TRBV6-1 with TRBJ2-1; the D gene is possibly TRBD2 (6 bases). The CDR3 consists of 14 residues. The V gene lost 9 bases and the J gene lost 7 bases, with 19 bases spanning the gap. Looked up from germline, CDR1 is MNHNS and CDR2 is SASEGT. The CDR3 bases are TGTGCCAGTGGCGGGGTCCCCGACACGAATGAGCAGTTCTTC. It codes for CASGGVPDTNEQFF.

There are a few counts of this clone. The chain joins TRBV7-7 to TRBJ2-1; 9 positions agree with TRBD1. With 8 bases clipped from V and 7 bases from J, the junction kept 9 bases outside the gene matches. The CDR3 is made up of 14 amino acids. Germline V lookup: CDR1 SSHAT, CDR2 FNYEAQ (reference sequence). The CDR3 loop is CASGTGTGRNEQFF. In DNA form, the CDR3 reads TGTGCCAGCGGGACCGGGACAGGGCGAAATGAGCAGTTCTTC.

J is TRBJ2-2 and V is TRBV7-9, with D tentatively TRBD1 (6 bases). Germline values: CDR1 SEHNR, CDR2 FQNEAQ (reference sequence). The CDR3 is 16 amino acids. The V gene lost 4 bases and the J gene lost 6 bases, with 18 bases spanning the gap. CDR3 DNA: TGTGCCAGCAGCTCGGCACGCATTGACAGGCCCGGGGAGCTGTTTTTT. This sequence encodes CASSSARIDRPGELFF.

The chain combines TRBV5-6 with TRBJ1-4; D is unresolved. The CDR3 has 14 amino acids. V lost 0 bases, J lost 8 bases, and 11 bases lay in between. Looked up from germline, CDR1 is SGHDT and CDR2 is YYEEEE. CDR3: CASSLDVRSEKLFF. The CDR3, as DNA: TGTGCCAGCAGCTTGGATGTGCGCTCGGAAAAACTGTTTTTT.

In this sample, this clone turned up once. The gene calls are TRBV30 and TRBJ2-3; D not resolved. The CDR3 is 12 residues long. Germline V lookup: CDR1 GTSNPN, CDR2 SVGIG (reference sequence). Trimming left V 2 bases short and J 1 base short, with 4 bases between. This chain's CDR3 is CAWSLGTDTQYF. The CDR3 coding sequence is TGTGCCTGGAGTCTCGGCACAGATACGCAGTATTTT.

This chain joins TRBV4-3 and TRBJ1-1; 9 nucleotides agree with TRBD1. CDR3 length equals 16 residues. Per the germline V gene, CDR1 is LGHNA and CDR2 is YSLEER. Germline trimming cut 0 bases from V and 1 base from J; bases unmatched to any gene: 3. The CDR3 DNA reads as TGCGCCAGCAGCCAAGAAGGGACAGGGAAGAACACTGAAGCTTTCTTT. Its translation: CASSQEGTGKNTEAFF.